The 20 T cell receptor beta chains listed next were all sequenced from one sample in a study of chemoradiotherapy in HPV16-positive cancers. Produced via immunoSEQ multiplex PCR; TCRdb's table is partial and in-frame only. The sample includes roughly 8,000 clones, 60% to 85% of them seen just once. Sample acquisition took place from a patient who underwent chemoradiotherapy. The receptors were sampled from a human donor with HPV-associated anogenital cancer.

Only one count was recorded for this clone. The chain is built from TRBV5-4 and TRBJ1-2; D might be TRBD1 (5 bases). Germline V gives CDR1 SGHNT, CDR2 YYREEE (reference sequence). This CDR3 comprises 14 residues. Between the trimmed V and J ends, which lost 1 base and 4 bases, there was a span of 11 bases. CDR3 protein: CASSLRGYSYGYTF. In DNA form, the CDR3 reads TGTGCCAGCAGCTTGCGGGGGTATAGCTATGGCTACACCTTC.

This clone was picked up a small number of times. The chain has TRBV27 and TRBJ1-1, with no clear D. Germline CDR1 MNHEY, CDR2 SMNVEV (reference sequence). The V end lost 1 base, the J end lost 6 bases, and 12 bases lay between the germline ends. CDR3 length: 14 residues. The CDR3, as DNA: TGTGCCAGCAGTTTATTGGGTAGGGAGGCTGAAGCTTTCTTT. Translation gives CASSLLGREAEAFF.

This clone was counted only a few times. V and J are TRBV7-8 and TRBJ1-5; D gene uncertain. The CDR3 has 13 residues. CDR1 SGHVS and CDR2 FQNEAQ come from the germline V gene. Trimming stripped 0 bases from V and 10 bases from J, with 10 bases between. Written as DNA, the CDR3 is TGTGCCAGCAGCTTAGCAGGGCAGTTTCCCCAGCATTTT. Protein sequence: CASSLAGQFPQHF.

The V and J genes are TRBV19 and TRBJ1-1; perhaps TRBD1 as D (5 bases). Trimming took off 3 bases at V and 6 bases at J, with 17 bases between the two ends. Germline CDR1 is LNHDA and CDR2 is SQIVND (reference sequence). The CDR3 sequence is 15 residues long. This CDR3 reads CASSIGAYGYAEAFF. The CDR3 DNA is TGTGCCAGTAGTATTGGGGCTTACGGGTACGCTGAAGCTTTCTTT. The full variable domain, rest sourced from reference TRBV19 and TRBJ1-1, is DGGITQSPKYLFRKEGQNVTLSCEQNLNHDAMYWYRQDPGQGLRLIYYSQIVNDFQKGDIAEGYSVSREKKESFPLTVTSAQKNPTAFYLCASSIGAYGYAEAFFGQGTRLTVV.

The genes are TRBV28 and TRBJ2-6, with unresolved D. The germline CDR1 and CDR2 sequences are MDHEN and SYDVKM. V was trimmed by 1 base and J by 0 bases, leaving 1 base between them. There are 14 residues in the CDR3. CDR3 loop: CASSLYSGANVLTF. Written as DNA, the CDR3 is TGTGCCAGCAGTTTATACTCTGGGGCCAACGTCCTGACTTTC. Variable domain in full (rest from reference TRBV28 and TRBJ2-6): DVKVTQSSRYLVKRTGEKVFLECVQDMDHENMFWYRQDPGLGLRLIYFSYDVKMKEKGDIPEGYSVSREKKERFSLILESASTNQTSMYLCASSLYSGANVLTFGAGSRLTVL.

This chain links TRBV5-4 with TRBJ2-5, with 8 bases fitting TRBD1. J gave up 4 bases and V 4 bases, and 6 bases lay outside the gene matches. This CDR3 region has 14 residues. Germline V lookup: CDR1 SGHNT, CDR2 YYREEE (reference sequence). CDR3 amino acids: CASSADRGRETQYF. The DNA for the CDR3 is TGTGCCAGCAGCGCAGACAGGGGCCGAGAGACCCAGTACTTC.

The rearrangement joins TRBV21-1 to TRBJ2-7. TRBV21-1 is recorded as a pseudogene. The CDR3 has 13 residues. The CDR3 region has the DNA TGTGCCAGGAAGGGTCAGGCTTCCTACGAGCAGTACTTC. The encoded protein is CARKGQASYEQYF.

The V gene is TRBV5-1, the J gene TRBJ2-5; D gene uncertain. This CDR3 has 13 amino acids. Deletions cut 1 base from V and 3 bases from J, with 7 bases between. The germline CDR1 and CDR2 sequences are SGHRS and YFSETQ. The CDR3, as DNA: TGCGCCAGCAGCTTGAGTGGGGAAGAGACCCAGTACTTC. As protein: CASSLSGEETQYF. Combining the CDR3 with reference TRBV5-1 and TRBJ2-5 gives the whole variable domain KAGVTQTPRYLIKTRGQQVTLSCSPISGHRSVSWYQQTPGQGLQFLFEYFSETQRNKGNFPGRFSGRQFSNSRSEMNVSTLELGDSALYLCASSLSGEETQYFGPGTRLLVL.

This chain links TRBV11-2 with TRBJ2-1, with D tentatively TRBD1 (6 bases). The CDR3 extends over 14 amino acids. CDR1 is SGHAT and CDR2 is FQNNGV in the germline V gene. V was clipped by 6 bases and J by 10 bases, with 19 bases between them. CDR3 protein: CASRIPLDRNEQFF. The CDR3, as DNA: TGTGCCAGCAGGATACCACTAGACAGGAACGAGCAGTTCTTC.

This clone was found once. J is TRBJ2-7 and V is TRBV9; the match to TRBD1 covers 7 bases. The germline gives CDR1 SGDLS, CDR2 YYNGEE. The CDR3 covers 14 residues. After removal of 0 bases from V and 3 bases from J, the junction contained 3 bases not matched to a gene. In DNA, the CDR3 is TGTGCCAGCAGCGTAGGGGCAGGGGGCTACGAGCAGTACTTC. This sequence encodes CASSVGAGGYEQYF.

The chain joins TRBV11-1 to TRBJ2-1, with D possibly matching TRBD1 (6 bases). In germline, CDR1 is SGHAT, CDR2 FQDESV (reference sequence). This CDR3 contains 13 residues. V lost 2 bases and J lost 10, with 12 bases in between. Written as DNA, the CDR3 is TGTGCCAGCAGCTTAAACAGGGAATTAGAGCAGTTCTTC. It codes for CASSLNRELEQFF.

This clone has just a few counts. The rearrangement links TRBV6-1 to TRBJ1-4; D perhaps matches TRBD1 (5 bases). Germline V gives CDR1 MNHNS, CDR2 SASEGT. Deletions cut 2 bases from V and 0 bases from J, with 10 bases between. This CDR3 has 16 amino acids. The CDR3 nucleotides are TGTGCCAGCAGTGAATACCGAGGGGCAACTAATGAAAAACTGTTTTTT. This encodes CASSEYRGATNEKLFF.

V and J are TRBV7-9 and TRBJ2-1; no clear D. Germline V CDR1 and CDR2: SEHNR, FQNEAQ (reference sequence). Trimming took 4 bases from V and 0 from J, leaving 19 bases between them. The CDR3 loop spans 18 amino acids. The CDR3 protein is CASSYPLRESLSYNEQFF. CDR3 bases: TGTGCCAGCAGCTACCCCCTAAGAGAATCCCTCTCCTACAATGAGCAGTTCTTC.

CDR3 nucleotide sequence: TGCGCCAGCAGCTTGGGAAACCGGGACAGGTCCCACGAGCAGTACTTC. Its protein product is CASSLGNRDRSHEQYF. This rearrangement joins TRBV5-1 to TRBJ2-5, with 8 bases aligning to TRBD1. The J call is uncertain, as TRBJ2-7 better fits the DNA end. This CDR3 region has 16 residues. Germline CDR1 and CDR2: SGHRS and YFSETQ.

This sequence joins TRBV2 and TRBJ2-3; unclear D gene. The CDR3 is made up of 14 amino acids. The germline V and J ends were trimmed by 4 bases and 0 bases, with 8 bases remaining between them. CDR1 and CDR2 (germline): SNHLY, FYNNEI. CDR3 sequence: CASSVGSSTDTQYF. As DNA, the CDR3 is TGTGCCAGCAGTGTCGGCAGTAGCACAGATACGCAGTATTTT.

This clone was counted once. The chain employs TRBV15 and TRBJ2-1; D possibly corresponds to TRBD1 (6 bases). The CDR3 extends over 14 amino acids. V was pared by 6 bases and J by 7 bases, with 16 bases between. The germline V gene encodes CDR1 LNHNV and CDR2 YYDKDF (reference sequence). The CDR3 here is CATRAQGGGNEQFF. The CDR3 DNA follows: TGTGCCACCAGGGCCCAAGGGGGTGGGAATGAGCAGTTCTTC.

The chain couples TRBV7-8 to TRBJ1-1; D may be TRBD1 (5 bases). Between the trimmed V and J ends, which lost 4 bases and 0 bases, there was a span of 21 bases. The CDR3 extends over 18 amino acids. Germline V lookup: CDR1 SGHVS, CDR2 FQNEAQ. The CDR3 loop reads CASSSKRLGLDMNTEAFF. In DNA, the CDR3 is TGTGCCAGCAGCTCTAAACGTTTGGGGCTCGACATGAACACTGAAGCTTTCTTT.

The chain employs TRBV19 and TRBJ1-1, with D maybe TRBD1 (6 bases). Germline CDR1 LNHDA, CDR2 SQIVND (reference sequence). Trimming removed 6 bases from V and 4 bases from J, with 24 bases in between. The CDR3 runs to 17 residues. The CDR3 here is CASSPRAITGLATEAFF. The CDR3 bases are TGTGCCAGTAGCCCGAGGGCAATTACAGGGCTGGCCACTGAAGCTTTCTTT. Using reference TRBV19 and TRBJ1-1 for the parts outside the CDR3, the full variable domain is DGGITQSPKYLFRKEGQNVTLSCEQNLNHDAMYWYRQDPGQGLRLIYYSQIVNDFQKGDIAEGYSVSREKKESFPLTVTSAQKNPTAFYLCASSPRAITGLATEAFFGQGTRLTVV.

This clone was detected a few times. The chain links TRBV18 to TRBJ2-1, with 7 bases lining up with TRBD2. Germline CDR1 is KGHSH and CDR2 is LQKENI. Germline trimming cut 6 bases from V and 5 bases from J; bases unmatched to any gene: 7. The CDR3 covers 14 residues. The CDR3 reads CASSPVAGDNEQFF. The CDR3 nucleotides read TGTGCCAGCTCCCCCGTGGCGGGGGACAATGAGCAGTTCTTC. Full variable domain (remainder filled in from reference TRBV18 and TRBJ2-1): NAGVMQNPRHLVRRRGQEARLRCSPMKGHSHVYWYRQLPEEGLKFMVYLQKENIIDESGMPKERFSAEFPKEGPSILRIQQVVRGDSAAYFCASSPVAGDNEQFFGPGTRLTVL.

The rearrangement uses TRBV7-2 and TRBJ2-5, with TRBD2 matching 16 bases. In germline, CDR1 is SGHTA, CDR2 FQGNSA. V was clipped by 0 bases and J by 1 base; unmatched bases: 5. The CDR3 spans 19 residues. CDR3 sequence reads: CASSLAEGLAGGPQETQYF. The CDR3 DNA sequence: TGTGCCAGCAGCTTAGCGGAGGGACTAGCGGGGGGGCCCCAAGAGACCCAGTACTTC.